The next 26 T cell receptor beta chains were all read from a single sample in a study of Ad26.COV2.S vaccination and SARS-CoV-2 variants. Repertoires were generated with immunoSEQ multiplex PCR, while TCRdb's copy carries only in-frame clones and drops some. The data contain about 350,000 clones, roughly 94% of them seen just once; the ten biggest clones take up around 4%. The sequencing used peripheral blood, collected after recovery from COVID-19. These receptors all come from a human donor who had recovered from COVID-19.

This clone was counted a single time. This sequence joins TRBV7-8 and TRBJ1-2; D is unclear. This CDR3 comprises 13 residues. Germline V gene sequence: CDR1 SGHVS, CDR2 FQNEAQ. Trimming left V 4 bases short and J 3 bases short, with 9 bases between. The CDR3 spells CASSSQRDYGYTF. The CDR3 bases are TGTGCCAGCAGCTCCCAAAGAGACTATGGCTACACCTTC.

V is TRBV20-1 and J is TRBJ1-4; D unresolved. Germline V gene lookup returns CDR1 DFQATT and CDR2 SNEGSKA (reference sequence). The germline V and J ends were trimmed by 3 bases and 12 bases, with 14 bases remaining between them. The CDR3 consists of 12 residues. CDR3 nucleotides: TGCAGTGCTAGTCACGGCGGTCCGGAACTGTTTTTT. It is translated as CSASHGGPELFF.

The CDR3 sequence: CATCLSGSPGANVLTF. The CDR3 nucleotides read TGTGCCACTTGTCTATCCGGCTCCCCTGGGGCCAACGTCCTGACTTTC. This chain joins TRBV27 and TRBJ2-6, with unresolved D. V was pared by 10 bases and J by 2 bases, with 18 bases between. CDR3 size: 16 residues. In germline, CDR1 is MNHEY, CDR2 SMNVEV (reference sequence).

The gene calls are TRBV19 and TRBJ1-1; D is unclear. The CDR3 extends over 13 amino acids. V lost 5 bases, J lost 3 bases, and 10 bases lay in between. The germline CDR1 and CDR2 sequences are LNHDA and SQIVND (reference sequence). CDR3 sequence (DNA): TGTGCCAGTAGTGTGCGGAGGGACACTGAAGCTTTCTTT. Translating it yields CASSVRRDTEAFF.

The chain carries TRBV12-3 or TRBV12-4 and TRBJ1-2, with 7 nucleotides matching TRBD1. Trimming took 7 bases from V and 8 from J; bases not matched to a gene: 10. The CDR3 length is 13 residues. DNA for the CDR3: TGTGCCAGCACCCGGACAGGCCACTGGGGCTACACCTTC. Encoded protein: CASTRTGHWGYTF.

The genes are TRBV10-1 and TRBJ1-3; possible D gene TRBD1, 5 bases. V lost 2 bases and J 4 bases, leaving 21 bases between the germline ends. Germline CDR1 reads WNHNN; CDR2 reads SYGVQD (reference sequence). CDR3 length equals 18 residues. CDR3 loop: CASSEGGVGRDVGNTIYF. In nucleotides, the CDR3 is TGCGCCAGCAGTGAGGGAGGGGTAGGACGGGACGTCGGAAACACCATATATTTT.

The CDR3 DNA reads as TGTGCCAGCAGTACCTACGAGCAGTACTTC. Its translation is CASSTYEQYF. The chain uses TRBV28 and TRBJ2-7, with D unresolved. This CDR3 contains 10 residues. The germline gives CDR1 MDHEN, CDR2 SYDVKM. Trimming stripped 5 bases from V and 2 bases from J, with 1 base between.

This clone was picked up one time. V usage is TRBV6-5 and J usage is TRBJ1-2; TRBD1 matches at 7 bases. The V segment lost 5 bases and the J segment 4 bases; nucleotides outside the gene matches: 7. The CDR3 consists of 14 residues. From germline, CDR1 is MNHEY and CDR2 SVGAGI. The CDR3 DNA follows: TGTGCCAGCAGTCAACAGGGGATGCCCTATGGCTACACCTTC. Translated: CASSQQGMPYGYTF.

CDR3 DNA sequence: TGTGCCAGCAGCCCCGTCCCGGGACAGGAGTTTTTAGGCACTGAAGCTTTCTTT. Its translation is CASSPVPGQEFLGTEAFF. The J gene is TRBJ1-1, the V gene TRBV11-2; TRBD1 matches 8 bases. The CDR3 sequence is 18 residues long. Unmatched junction bases numbered 18, after V lost 5 bases and J lost 4 bases. CDR1 is SGHAT, CDR2 FQNNGV, per germline.

The CDR3 region is CASSQPRDGKYSNQPQHF. In nucleotides, the CDR3 is TGCGCCAGCAGCCAACCTCGGGACGGCAAATATAGCAATCAGCCCCAGCATTTT. The chain joins TRBV4-1 to TRBJ1-5; tentative D call: TRBD1 (5 bases). The CDR3 sequence is 18 residues long. Trimming cost V 2 bases and J 0 bases, with 17 bases left between them. Germline-derived CDR1 and CDR2 are MGHRA and YSYEKL.

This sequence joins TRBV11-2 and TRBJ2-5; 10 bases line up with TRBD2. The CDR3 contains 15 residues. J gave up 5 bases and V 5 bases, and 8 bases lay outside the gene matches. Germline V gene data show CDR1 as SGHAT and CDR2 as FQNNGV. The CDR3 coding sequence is TGTGCCAGCAGCCCTGGGCAGCGGGGGGGGGAGACCCAGTACTTC. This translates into CASSPGQRGGETQYF.

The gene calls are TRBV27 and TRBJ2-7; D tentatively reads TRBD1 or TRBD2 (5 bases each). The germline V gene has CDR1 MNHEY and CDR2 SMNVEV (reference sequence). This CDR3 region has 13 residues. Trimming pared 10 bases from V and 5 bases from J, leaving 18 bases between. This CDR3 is CATCQDLGDEQYF. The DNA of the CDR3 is TGTGCCACTTGTCAGGACCTGGGGGACGAGCAGTACTTC.

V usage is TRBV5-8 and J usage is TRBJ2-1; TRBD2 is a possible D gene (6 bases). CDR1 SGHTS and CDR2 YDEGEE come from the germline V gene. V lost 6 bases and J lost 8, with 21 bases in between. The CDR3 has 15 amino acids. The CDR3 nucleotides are TGTGCCAGCACCCGCGGGGCTCCCACCCTCGATGAGCAGTTCTTC. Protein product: CASTRGAPTLDEQFF. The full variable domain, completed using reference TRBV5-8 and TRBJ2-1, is EAGVTQSPTHLIKTRGQQATLRCSPISGHTSVYWYQQALGLGLQFLLWYDEGEERNRGNFPPRFSGRQFPNYSSELNVNALELEDSALYLCASTRGAPTLDEQFFGPGTRLTVL.

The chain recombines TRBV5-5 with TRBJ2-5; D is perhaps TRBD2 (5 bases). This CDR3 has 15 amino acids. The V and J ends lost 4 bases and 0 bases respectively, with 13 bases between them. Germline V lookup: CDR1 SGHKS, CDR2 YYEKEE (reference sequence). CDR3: CASSTPEGNQETQYF. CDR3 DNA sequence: TGTGCCAGCAGCACCCCCGAGGGAAACCAAGAGACCCAGTACTTC.

CDR3 sequence (DNA): TGTGCCAGCAGTCTCGCGGGTCACATGTACAATGAGCAGTTCTTC. It codes for CASSLAGHMYNEQFF. The chain is built from TRBV27 and TRBJ2-1, with D tentatively TRBD2 (5 bases). Germline CDR1 is MNHEY and CDR2 is SMNVEV (reference sequence). The CDR3 loop spans 15 amino acids. V lost 5 bases and J 4 bases, leaving 15 bases between the germline ends.

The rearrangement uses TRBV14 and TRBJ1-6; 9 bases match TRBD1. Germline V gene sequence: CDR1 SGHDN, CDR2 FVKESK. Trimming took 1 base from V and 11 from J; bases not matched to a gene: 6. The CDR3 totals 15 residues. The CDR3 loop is CASSQVVGQGAPLHF. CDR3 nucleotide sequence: TGTGCCAGCAGCCAAGTCGTGGGACAGGGAGCACCCCTCCACTTT. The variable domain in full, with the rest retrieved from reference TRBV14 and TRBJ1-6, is EAGVTQFPSHSVIEKGQTVTLRCDPISGHDNLYWYRRVMGKEIKFLLHFVKESKQDESGMPNNRFLAERTGGTYSTLKVQPAELEDSGVYFCASSQVVGQGAPLHFGNGTRLTVT.

The CDR3 DNA is TGTGCCAGCAGTTCAGGCCGGAGGGGGGTGAACACTGAAGCTTTCTTT. It encodes CASSSGRRGVNTEAFF. V and J are TRBV6-2 or TRBV6-3 and TRBJ1-1, with D perhaps TRBD1 (6 bases). V gave up 4 bases and J gave up 0 bases, with 15 bases separating them. The CDR3 sequence is 16 residues long. From germline, CDR1 is MNHEY and CDR2 SVGEGT.

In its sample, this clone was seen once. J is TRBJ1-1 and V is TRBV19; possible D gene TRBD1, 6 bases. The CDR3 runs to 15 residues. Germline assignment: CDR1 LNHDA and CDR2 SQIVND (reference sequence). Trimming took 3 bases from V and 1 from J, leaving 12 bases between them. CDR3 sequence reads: CASSIPGARNTEAFF. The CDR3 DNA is TGTGCCAGTAGTATCCCGGGGGCTCGGAACACTGAAGCTTTCTTT.

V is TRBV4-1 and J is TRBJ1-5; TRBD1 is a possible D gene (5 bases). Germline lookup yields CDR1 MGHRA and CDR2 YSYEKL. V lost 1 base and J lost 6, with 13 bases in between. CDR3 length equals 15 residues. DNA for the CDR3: TGCGCCAGCAGCCAAGGAGGGGAAGGTGGTCAGCCCCAGCATTTT. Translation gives CASSQGGEGGQPQHF.

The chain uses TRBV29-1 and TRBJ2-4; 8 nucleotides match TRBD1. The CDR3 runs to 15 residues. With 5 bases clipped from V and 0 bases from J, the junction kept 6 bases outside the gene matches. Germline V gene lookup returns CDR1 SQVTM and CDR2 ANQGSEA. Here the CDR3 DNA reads TGCAGCGTTACGGGACAGGCACTAGCCAAAAACATTCAGTACTTC. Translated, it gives CSVTGQALAKNIQYF.

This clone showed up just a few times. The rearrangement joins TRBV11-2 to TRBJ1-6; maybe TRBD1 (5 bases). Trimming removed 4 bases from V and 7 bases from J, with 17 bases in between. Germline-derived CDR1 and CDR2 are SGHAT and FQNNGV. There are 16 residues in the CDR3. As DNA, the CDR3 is TGTGCCAGCAGCTCACTAGGGCGGGGGGAAAATTCACCCCTCCACTTT. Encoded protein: CASSSLGRGENSPLHF.

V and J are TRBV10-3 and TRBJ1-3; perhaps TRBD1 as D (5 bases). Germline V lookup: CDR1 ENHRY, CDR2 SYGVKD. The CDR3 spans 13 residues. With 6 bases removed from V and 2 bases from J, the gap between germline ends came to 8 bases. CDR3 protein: CAISSGTGNTIYF. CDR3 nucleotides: TGTGCCATCAGCTCAGGGACTGGAAACACCATATATTTT.

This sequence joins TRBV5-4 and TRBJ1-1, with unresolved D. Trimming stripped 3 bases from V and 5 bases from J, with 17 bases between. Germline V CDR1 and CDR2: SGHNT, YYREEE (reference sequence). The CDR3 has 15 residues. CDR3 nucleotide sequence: TGTGCCAGCAGCTCGTTTAGCTTGTCGTGGACTGAAGCTTTCTTT. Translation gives CASSSFSLSWTEAFF.

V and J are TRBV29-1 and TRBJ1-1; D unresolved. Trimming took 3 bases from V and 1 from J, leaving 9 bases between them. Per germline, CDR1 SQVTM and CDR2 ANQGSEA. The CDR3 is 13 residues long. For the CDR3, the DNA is TGCAGCGTTGAGGGATGGGGGAACACTGAAGCTTTCTTT. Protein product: CSVEGWGNTEAFF.

CDR3 DNA sequence: TGCGCCAGCAGCTTGTCGGGCAGGGGGGTAGGCACAGATACGCAGTATTTT. It is translated as CASSLSGRGVGTDTQYF. The rearrangement joins TRBV5-1 to TRBJ2-3; tentatively, D is TRBD1 (7 bases). Germline V gene data show CDR1 as SGHRS and CDR2 as YFSETQ. V lost 1 base to trimming and J lost 1 base, with 16 bases between them. The length of the CDR3 is 17 residues.

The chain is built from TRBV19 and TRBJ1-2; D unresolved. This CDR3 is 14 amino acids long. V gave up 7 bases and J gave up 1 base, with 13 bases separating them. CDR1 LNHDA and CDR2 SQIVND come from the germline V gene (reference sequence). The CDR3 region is CASTDNLLNYGYTF. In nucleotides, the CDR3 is TGTGCCAGTACCGACAATTTGCTTAACTATGGCTACACCTTC.